The clone carrying this TCR beta chain was counted a single time. Its antigen is still unknown. The sample is drawn from a study of Graves' ophthalmopathy and Graves' hyperthyroidism. Study-level background: Peripheral blood samples were taken at initial diagnosis, before any treatment. Overall study results and limits: Blood samples also showed most expanded thyroid clonotypes exceeding 0.001 frequency.

All donors with ophthalmopathy were recorded as having moderate-to-severe activity, CAS ≥3, NOSPECS ≥4 and a duration under 3 months. Additional autoimmune diseases, uncontrolled infections, pregnancy or lactation disqualified patients. Amplification targeted the TCR beta CDR3 regions, with RNA transcripts as the source material. An initial RT-PCR round employing HTBI primers preceded a second-round multiplex PCR. TCRdb analysed the multiplex PCR reads with MiXCR anew, one entry per CDR3 protein. This repertoire shows 200,000 to 250,000 distinct CDR3 sequences, around 45% found once; its top ten account for about 45%. Trimming cost V 6 bases and J 5 bases; bases outside gene matches: 12. CDR3 length equals 16 residues. Per the germline V gene, CDR1 is LNHDA and CDR2 is SQIVND (reference sequence).

The sequence was obtained from an adult man with Graves' ophthalmopathy. This chain uses TRBV19 with TRBJ2-5; 10 bases match TRBD1. Sequences were obtained from peripheral blood. CDR3 sequence (DNA): TGTGCCAGTAGCCTTTACCGGGACAGGGGCCGGGAGACCCAGTACTTC. It translates to CASSLYRDRGRETQYF. The full variable domain, completed using reference TRBV19 and TRBJ2-5, is DGGITQSPKYLFRKEGQNVTLSCEQNLNHDAMYWYRQDPGQGLRLIYYSQIVNDFQKGDIAEGYSVSREKKESFPLTVTSAQKNPTAFYLCASSLYRDRGRETQYFGPGTRLLVL.